The next 26 T cell receptor beta chains were all read from a single sample in a study of blood T cell repertoires in COVID-19. Sequenced by immunoSEQ multiplex PCR; TCRdb stores in-frame clones only, minus some. Of some 220,000 clones in the sample, roughly 81% were seen once. The specimen sequenced was peripheral blood. Every receptor here comes from a man aged 45-65 years who had recovered from COVID-19.

The chain uses TRBV9 and TRBJ1-4; TRBD1 aligns across 9 bases. The CDR3 extends over 15 amino acids. The germline V gene encodes CDR1 SGDLS and CDR2 YYNGEE. V lost 4 bases, J lost 5 bases, and 6 bases stayed unmatched. Here the CDR3 reads CASSRRDRDNEKLFF. Written as DNA, the CDR3 is TGTGCCAGCAGCCGCCGGGACAGGGACAATGAAAAACTGTTTTTT.

The genes are TRBV27 and TRBJ1-5, with D perhaps matching TRBD1 (6 bases). The germline gives CDR1 MNHEY, CDR2 SMNVEV (reference sequence). The CDR3 has 17 amino acids. V lost 8 bases and J 2 bases, leaving 22 bases between the germline ends. CDR3 loop: CASGNGQLAGGNQPQHF. The CDR3 coding sequence is TGTGCCAGCGGTAACGGACAGCTAGCGGGGGGCAATCAGCCCCAGCATTTT.

In its sample, this clone was seen once. V is TRBV7-9 and J is TRBJ2-1; tentatively, D is TRBD2 (6 bases). Germline-derived CDR1 and CDR2 are SEHNR and FQNEAQ (reference sequence). The CDR3 has 14 residues. V gave up 7 bases and J gave up 9 bases, with 19 bases separating them. Here the CDR3 DNA reads TGTGCCAGCACGGGCGATAGCGGAGGGAGTGAGCAGTTCTTC. Protein product: CASTGDSGGSEQFF.

This chain connects TRBV10-3 to TRBJ2-7; 9 bases are shared with TRBD2. The germline V gene has CDR1 ENHRY and CDR2 SYGVKD. The CDR3 has 17 amino acids. Trimming removed 6 bases from V and 1 base from J; junction bases left unmatched: 13. The CDR3 loop reads CAISEGISGRGSYEQYF. The CDR3 region has the DNA TGTGCCATCAGCGAGGGGATTAGCGGGAGAGGGTCCTACGAGCAGTACTTC.

Worth noting for this clone: Other DNA sequences from this sample encode an identical CDR3 as well. The chain couples TRBV5-4 to TRBJ2-7; tentative D call: TRBD2 (6 bases). The CDR3 runs 13 residues. Germline-derived CDR1 and CDR2 are SGHNT and YYREEE (reference sequence). The germline V and J ends were trimmed by 2 bases and 1 base, with 7 bases remaining between them. CDR3 coding DNA: TGTGCCAGCAGCTTCGGGGGTTCCTACGAGCAGTACTTC. As protein: CASSFGGSYEQYF.

This clone was picked up a small number of times. The chain recombines TRBV27 with TRBJ1-5; D remains unclear. V lost 3 bases and J 1 base, leaving 4 bases between the germline ends. Germline CDR1 and CDR2: MNHEY and SMNVEV (reference sequence). The CDR3 spans 13 residues. The CDR3 is CASSFQSNQPQHF. In DNA, the CDR3 is TGTGCCAGCAGTTTCCAGAGCAATCAGCCCCAGCATTTT.

The CDR3 reads CATKGGGTSGANVLTF. The CDR3 DNA sequence: TGTGCTACCAAAGGGGGAGGGACATCTGGGGCCAACGTCCTGACTTTC. V gene TRBV28 combines with J gene TRBJ2-6; D possibly corresponds to TRBD2 (7 bases). The V gene's germline CDR1 is MDHEN and CDR2 SYDVKM. The CDR3 is made up of 16 amino acids.

The rearrangement uses TRBV27 and TRBJ1-5, with D possibly being TRBD1 (5 bases). The CDR3 covers 13 residues. The germline CDR1 and CDR2 sequences are MNHEY and SMNVEV (reference sequence). V shed 3 bases and J shed 5 bases, with 8 bases lying between them. The CDR3 DNA reads as TGTGCCAGCAGTTTCCAGGGTTATCAGCCCCAGCATTTT. It encodes CASSFQGYQPQHF.

This clone was seen just once. V usage is TRBV27 and J usage is TRBJ2-1; 7 bases map to TRBD2. The CDR3 is made up of 14 amino acids. The J segment lost 8 bases and the V segment lost 2 bases, leaving 6 bases of the junction unmatched. Per the germline V gene, CDR1 is MNHEY and CDR2 is SMNVEV (reference sequence). The DNA of the CDR3 is TGTGCCAGCAGTTTACGGGGGAGCGGGGATGAGCAGTTCTTC. Its protein product is CASSLRGSGDEQFF.

V gene TRBV2 combines with J gene TRBJ2-7; D possibly corresponds to TRBD1 (6 bases). The CDR3 contains 14 residues. Germline V gene data show CDR1 as SNHLY and CDR2 as FYNNEI. Trimming shortened V by 6 bases and J by 0 bases, and 12 bases separated the two germline ends. The CDR3 region has the DNA TGTGCCAGCAGACAGGGCCAAGCCTCCTACGAGCAGTACTTC. This encodes CASRQGQASYEQYF. Supplemented by reference TRBV2 and TRBJ2-7, the full variable domain reads EPEVTQTPSHQVTQMGQEVILRCVPISNHLYFYWYRQILGQKVEFLVSFYNNEISEKSEIFDDQFSVERPDGSNFTLKIRSTKLEDSAMYFCASRQGQASYEQYFGPGTRLTVT.

This clone was detected once. The gene calls are TRBV7-9 and TRBJ2-1; D may be TRBD2 (6 bases). CDR1 is SEHNR and CDR2 is FQNEAQ in the germline V gene (reference sequence). The V end was cut by 2 bases, the J end by 4 bases, with 9 bases between. The CDR3 runs to 14 residues. Here the CDR3 reads CASSLRGEYNEQFF. For the CDR3, the DNA is TGTGCCAGCAGCTTACGCGGGGAATACAATGAGCAGTTCTTC.

The rearrangement links TRBV5-1 to TRBJ1-3; 9 bases are shared with TRBD1. The CDR3 has 16 amino acids. J was trimmed by 1 base and V by 6 bases; bases with no gene match: 8. The germline V gene encodes CDR1 SGHRS and CDR2 YFSETQ. This CDR3 reads CASNQGQGESGNTIYF. DNA of the CDR3: TGCGCCAGCAACCAGGGACAGGGTGAATCTGGAAACACCATATATTTT.

The chain recombines TRBV28 with TRBJ2-1; D might be TRBD2 (6 bases). Germline values: CDR1 MDHEN, CDR2 SYDVKM. This CDR3 comprises 16 residues. Trimming cost V 6 bases and J 4 bases, with 19 bases left between them. CDR3 amino acids: CASRPDGRGFYNEQFF. CDR3 nucleotides: TGTGCCAGCAGACCCGACGGGCGGGGCTTTTACAATGAGCAGTTCTTC.

The genes are TRBV11-3 and TRBJ1-1; D is uncertain. Germline-derived CDR1 and CDR2 are SGHNT and YENEEA. CDR3 length equals 13 residues. Trimming cost V 1 base and J 0 bases, with 3 bases left between them. The CDR3 DNA sequence: TGTGCCAGCAGCTTAGCCTTGAACACTGAAGCTTTCTTT. This sequence encodes CASSLALNTEAFF.

The J gene is TRBJ1-6, the V gene TRBV2; D gene ambiguous. Per germline, CDR1 SNHLY and CDR2 FYNNEI. The CDR3 sequence is 14 residues long. V was cut by 7 bases and J by 0 bases, with 7 bases left in between. This CDR3 reads CASNPSSYNSPLHF. CDR3 nucleotide sequence: TGTGCCAGCAATCCGAGCTCCTATAATTCACCCCTCCACTTT. The full variable domain, with the rest looked up from reference TRBV2 and TRBJ1-6, is EPEVTQTPSHQVTQMGQEVILRCVPISNHLYFYWYRQILGQKVEFLVSFYNNEISEKSEIFDDQFSVERPDGSNFTLKIRSTKLEDSAMYFCASNPSSYNSPLHFGNGTRLTVT.

The count of this clone is one. The chain couples TRBV14 to TRBJ2-1; TRBD1 matches 12 bases. The CDR3 sequence is 17 residues long. Germline assignment: CDR1 SGHDN and CDR2 FVKESK. The V gene end was trimmed by 4 bases and the J gene end by 6 bases; junction bases not matched to a gene: 10. CDR3 residues: CASSPLQGDRGRNEQFF. The CDR3 DNA reads TGTGCCAGCAGCCCCCTTCAAGGGGACAGGGGGCGCAATGAGCAGTTCTTC.

This rearrangement joins TRBV5-1 to TRBJ2-3; 12 bases fit TRBD2. The junction had 17 bases not matched to a gene; V was cut back by 0 bases and J by 6 bases. The germline V gene encodes CDR1 SGHRS and CDR2 YFSETQ. The CDR3 length is 20 residues. The CDR3 nucleotides read TGCGCCAGCAGCTTGGATCCGGGGACTAGCGGGTACACTCAAAGTGATACGCAGTATTTT. Protein product: CASSLDPGTSGYTQSDTQYF.

This chain joins TRBV6-5 and TRBJ1-3; perhaps TRBD1 as D (6 bases). Germline V gene data show CDR1 as MNHEY and CDR2 as SVGAGI. This CDR3 has 14 amino acids. With 7 bases removed from V and 0 bases from J, the gap between germline ends came to 10 bases. CDR3 loop: CASKTGLSGNTIYF. CDR3 in DNA: TGTGCCAGCAAGACAGGCCTCTCTGGAAACACCATATATTTT.

The CDR3 loop is CASRPGGASGYGYTF. Here the CDR3 DNA reads TGTGCCAGCAGGCCAGGGGGCGCGAGTGGCTATGGCTACACCTTC. The chain joins TRBV28 to TRBJ1-2, with 8 bases that match TRBD1. Germline CDR1 reads MDHEN; CDR2 reads SYDVKM. This CDR3 region has 15 residues. V was pared by 6 bases and J by 4 bases, with 10 bases of the junction left unmatched.

The rearrangement uses TRBV19 and TRBJ2-5; 12 positions match TRBD2. This CDR3 has 15 residues. The ends lost 6 bases at V and 5 bases at J; junction bases unmatched: 7. Germline V gives CDR1 LNHDA, CDR2 SQIVND (reference sequence). This CDR3 is CASSPTSGSLETQYF. The CDR3 DNA reads TGTGCCAGTAGCCCGACTAGCGGGAGCTTGGAGACCCAGTACTTC.

The V call is TRBV2, the J call TRBJ2-7, with 8 nucleotides matching TRBD1. After removal of 7 bases from V and 5 bases from J, the junction contained 7 bases not matched to a gene. The germline V gene encodes CDR1 SNHLY and CDR2 FYNNEI. This CDR3 comprises 13 residues. The CDR3 reads CASKVTGVNEQYF. The CDR3, as DNA: TGTGCCAGCAAGGTGACAGGGGTCAACGAGCAGTACTTC.

The chain combines TRBV3-1 (or the pseudogene TRBV3-2) with TRBJ2-7, with 14 nucleotides matching TRBD2. Germline V gene sequence: CDR1 LGHDT, CDR2 YNNKEL (reference sequence). The CDR3 loop spans 16 amino acids. V was clipped by 3 bases and J by 7 bases; unmatched bases: 8. This CDR3 is CASSHGLAGGRSEQYF. Here the CDR3 DNA reads TGTGCCAGCAGCCACGGACTAGCGGGAGGTCGGTCGGAGCAGTACTTC.

The chain uses TRBV12-1 and TRBJ2-1; the table's D call, TRBD2, was not checked against the DNA. TRBV12-1 is reported as a pseudogene. This CDR3 has 16 residues. CDR3 amino acids: CASSARLAGACWEKFF. The CDR3 coding sequence is TGTGCCAGCAGCGCCCGACTAGCGGGAGCTTGTTGGGAGAAGTTCTTC.

The rearrangement links TRBV12-3 or TRBV12-4 to TRBJ2-2; 7 nucleotides line up with TRBD2. The CDR3 runs 13 residues. V dropped 8 bases and J dropped 1; count of bases not matched to a gene: 1. CDR3 loop: CASERGNTGELFF. In DNA form, the CDR3 reads TGTGCCAGCGAGCGGGGGAACACCGGGGAGCTGTTTTTT.

This sequence joins TRBV25-1 and TRBJ2-1; 10 bases agree with TRBD1. CDR1 is MGHDK, CDR2 SYGVNS, per germline. The CDR3 length is 15 residues. J lost 4 bases, V lost 8 bases, and 8 bases had no gene match. Here the CDR3 DNA reads TGTGCCAGCTCGACCGGGACAGGGGTGTACAATGAGCAGTTCTTC. This encodes CASSTGTGVYNEQFF.

The rearrangement joins TRBV5-4 to TRBJ2-1; 7 bases agree with TRBD1. The junction had 9 bases not matched to a gene; V was cut back by 1 base and J by 8 bases. Germline lookup yields CDR1 SGHNT and CDR2 YYREEE (reference sequence). This CDR3 is built from 15 residues. The CDR3 DNA follows: TGTGCCAGCAGCTTGTTTGACAGGGTAGATCATGAGCAGTTCTTC. Translation: CASSLFDRVDHEQFF.